Listed here are 15 T cell receptor beta chains from one sample, sequenced in a study of tumor and adjacent non-tumor tissue in lung cancer (dated by TCRdb to between 2018 and 2020). RNA was isolated from bulk unsorted tissue, and RNA quality was assessed with a NanoDrop ND-1000 and an Agilent 2100. Normal lung samples were distant non-tumor tissue taken more than 3 cm from the tumor edge. Library method: multiplex PCR. The instrument given in TCRdb is Illumina HiSeq 2500. Following protocols modified from ARM-PCR, the researchers constructed TCRbeta libraries through three rounds of nested PCR with primers (Table S4). TCRdb passed the public sequencing reads through fastp at Q25 and MiXCR, retaining productive beta sequences. Each CDR3 protein gets just one entry, which takes the most common genes and DNA from the rows behind it. The sample table contains about 50,000 distinct CDR3 sequences; only one count was recorded for around two thirds of them. Around 25% of the sample rests with the top ten.

Sequencing was performed on distant non-tumor lung tissue. Receptors originate from a woman aged 55-75 years with non-small cell lung cancer.

To note about this clonotype: This likely comes from a read error, as the CDR3 has no conserved phenylalanine or tryptophan at its end. The chain is built from TRBV4-3 and TRBJ1-1, with a possible D match to TRBD1 (6 bases). The CDR3 consists of 15 residues. From germline, CDR1 is LGHNA and CDR2 YSLEER. The DNA for the CDR3 is TGCGCCATCAGCCAAGTCTCAGGGGAGAACACTGAAGCTTTCCTT. Protein sequence: CAISQVSGENTEAFL.

As to this clonotype: Compared with germline, one end of the junction differs, possibly owing to a read error. This chain connects TRBV6-2 or TRBV6-3 to TRBJ2-5; TRBD2 aligns across 7 bases. CDR3 length: 16 residues. CDR1 and CDR2 (germline): MNHEY, SVGEGT. The CDR3 bases are TGTGCCAGCAGTATCCTCCGAAGCGGGGACCAAGAGACCCAGTATTTC. This encodes CASSILRSGDQETQYF.

In regard to this clonotype: The junction shows a germline mismatch at one end, possibly a read error. The rearrangement links TRBV5-4 to TRBJ2-1, with TRBD1 matching 8 bases. Per the germline V gene, CDR1 is SGHNT and CDR2 is YYREEE (reference sequence). The CDR3 consists of 15 residues. The CDR3 DNA sequence: TGTGCCAGCAGTACCTGGACAGGGTCCTACAATGCGCAGTTCTTC. Protein product: CASSTWTGSYNAQFF.

Remarks on this clonotype: A much larger clone differs from this one at a single base, so this may be a read error. The rearrangement joins TRBV28 to TRBJ2-7; the D gene could be TRBD1 or TRBD2 (5 bases each). The V end lost 8 bases, the J end lost 7 bases, and 24 bases lay between the germline ends. This CDR3 is built from 15 residues. CDR1 is MDHEN, CDR2 SYDVKM, per germline. The CDR3 DNA sequence: TGTGCCAGCTCCCTGAGAGGGGATAAAAGAATGGAGCAGTACTTC. Its translation: CASSLRGDKRMEQYF.

This chain joins TRBV12-3 or TRBV12-4 and TRBJ2-4; no firm D call. CDR3 length: 15 amino acids. CDR3 protein: CDSSLGHPAKNIQYF. Here the CDR3 DNA reads TGTGACAGTAGTTTAGGGCATCCGGCCAAAAACATTCAGTACTTC.

Note on this clonotype: A much larger clone lies a single base off, so this may be a read error. J is TRBJ1-2 and V is TRBV7-2; TRBD1 matches 8 bases. Germline values: CDR1 SGHTA, CDR2 FQGNSA. The CDR3 totals 14 residues. DNA for the CDR3: TGTGTCAGCAGCTTACGCAGGGGGCTGGATGGCTACACCTTC. Protein product: CVSSLRRGLDGYTF.

This clonotype qualifies as medium-sized. V is TRBV5-4 and J is TRBJ2-3; D uncertain. Germline assignment: CDR1 SGHNT and CDR2 YYREEE (reference sequence). CDR3 length equals 14 residues. V gave up 0 bases and J gave up 1 base, with 6 bases separating them. The CDR3 coding sequence is TGTGCCAGCAGCTTGGAGGCCCGCACAGATACGCAGTATTTT. It translates to CASSLEARTDTQYF. Together with reference TRBV5-4 and TRBJ2-3, the CDR3 gives the full variable domain: ETGVTQSPTHLIKTRGQQVTLRCSSQSGHNTVSWYQQALGQGPQFIFQYYREEENGRGNFPPRFSGLQFPNYSSELNVNALELDDSALYLCASSLEARTDTQYFGPGTRLTVL.

The chain uses TRBV6-1 and TRBJ1-2; D unclear. CDR1 and CDR2 from the germline V gene are MNHNS and SASEGT. V dropped 4 bases and J dropped 6 bases, with 18 bases sitting between them. This CDR3 region has 15 residues. CDR3 coding DNA: TGTGCCAGCAGTGGAACATGGTTTTTCAACCATGGCTACACCTTC. It is translated as CASSGTWFFNHGYTF.

A word on this clonotype: Relative to the germline gene, one junction end is altered; a read error may explain this. V and J are TRBV6-6 and TRBJ2-7, with D tentatively TRBD1 or TRBD2 (5 bases each). Germline V gene data show CDR1 as MNHNY and CDR2 as SVGAGI (reference sequence). CDR3 size: 15 residues. CDR3 bases: TGTGCCAGCAGTCGCCAGACAGAGGTAGACTACGAACAGTACTTC. Protein: CASSRQTEVDYEQYF.

With regard to this clonotype: A much larger clonotype is one base distant, so this may be a read error. Because it lacks the conserved phenylalanine or tryptophan at the end, this CDR3 is likely a read error. V usage is TRBV9 and J usage is TRBJ2-2; D unclear. Germline CDR1 and CDR2: SGDLS and YYNGEE. Trimming shortened V by 2 bases and J by 7 bases, and 9 bases separated the two germline ends. The CDR3 has 13 amino acids. The CDR3 sequence: CASSVDSHGELFS. The CDR3 DNA is TGTGCCAGCAGCGTCGACTCCCACGGGGAGCTGTTTTCT.

This chain links TRBV4-3 with TRBJ2-3; tentatively, D is TRBD1 (6 bases). The CDR3 covers 16 residues. V gave up 2 bases and J gave up 4 bases, with 16 bases separating them. The germline V gene encodes CDR1 LGHNA and CDR2 YSLEER. The CDR3 here is CASSQNRGQGADTQYF. The DNA of the CDR3 is TGCGCCAGCAGCCAAAATAGGGGACAAGGGGCAGATACGCAGTATTTT.

This chain links TRBV29-1 with TRBJ2-5, with 8 bases aligning to TRBD2. The CDR3 covers 11 residues. After removal of 8 bases from V and 11 bases from J, the junction contained 10 bases not matched to a gene. CDR1 is SQVTM and CDR2 is ANQGSEA in the germline V gene. The CDR3 here is CSLQGGGTQYF. As DNA, the CDR3 is TGCAGCTTACAGGGCGGGGGGACTCAGTACTTC. The whole variable domain, filled in from reference TRBV29-1 and TRBJ2-5, reads SAVISQKPSRDICQRGTSLTIQCQVDSQVTMMFWYRQQPGQSLTLIATANQGSEATYESGFVIDKFPISRPNLTFSTLTVSNMSPEDSSIYLCSLQGGGTQYFGPGTRLLVL.

With respect to this clonotype: One end of the junction is discordant with germline, which a read error may explain. This rearrangement joins TRBV6-5 to TRBJ2-3, with D perhaps TRBD1 (5 bases). The CDR3 covers 15 residues. CDR1 is MNHEY and CDR2 is SVGAGI in the germline V gene. CDR3 residues: CTSSYATEHTDTQYF. The CDR3 DNA reads TGTACCAGCAGTTACGCGACAGAACACACAGATACGCAGTATTTT.

The sample holds a few counts of this clonotype. This likely comes from a read error, as the CDR3 has no conserved phenylalanine or tryptophan at its end. The chain recombines TRBV4-1 with TRBJ1-6; unclear D gene. Germline loops: CDR1 MGHRA, CDR2 YSYEKL. CDR3 length equals 12 residues. The CDR3 loop reads CASSQPGWPLHL. DNA for the CDR3: TGCGCGAGCAGCCAACCCGGCTGGCCCCTCCACCTT.

Notes on this clonotype: A read error may produce the germline difference seen at one junction end. The rearrangement links TRBV5-4 to TRBJ2-1; D is unresolved. The V gene's germline CDR1 is SGHNT and CDR2 YYREEE (reference sequence). The CDR3 loop spans 13 amino acids. CDR3: CAISLGLRNEQFF. The CDR3 nucleotides read TGTGCCATCAGCTTGGGCCTGAGGAATGAGCAGTTCTTC.